A single sample gave rise to the 27 T cell receptor beta chains below, sequenced in a study of blood T cells in healthy people across ages (dated by TCRdb to about 2015). The library was made by 5' RACE. The data were produced on an Illumina HiSeq 2500. A second PCR of about 6 to 12 cycles was run with a J-beta primer mix and a sample-barcoded 5' primer. TCRdb cleaned the public reads at Q25 with fastp, built clones with MiXCR and kept in-frame beta chains. Rows are unified per CDR3 protein, each entry keeping the most common DNA and genes. Counted in this sample were 1 million or so distinct CDR3 sequences; around 45% of them appeared once. The ten largest clones take up around 18% of the sample. The sequencing input was blood. The receptors originated from a woman aged 55 to 70 in good health.

This clonotype was seen a few times. J is TRBJ2-1 and V is TRBV9; 7 bases line up with TRBD2. V trimming: 2 bases; J trimming: 6 bases; junction bases outside the gene matches: 14. This CDR3 has 17 residues. The germline V gene encodes CDR1 SGDLS and CDR2 YYNGEE. The CDR3 sequence: CASSVEAGTTLFNEQFF. CDR3 sequence (DNA): TGTGCCAGCAGCGTTGAAGCCGGGACTACCCTTTTCAATGAGCAGTTCTTC.

The chain is built from TRBV28 and TRBJ2-5, with 8 bases identical to TRBD1. Germline V gene lookup returns CDR1 MDHEN and CDR2 SYDVKM. V dropped 2 bases and J dropped 5; count of bases not matched to a gene: 7. The CDR3 sequence is 15 residues long. DNA of the CDR3: TGTGCCAGCAGTTTACATGGACAGGGTGGGGAGACCCAGTACTTC. Amino acid sequence: CASSLHGQGGETQYF.

This rearrangement joins TRBV3-1 to TRBJ2-1; 9 bases are a match to TRBD2. Germline values: CDR1 LGHDT, CDR2 YNNKEL (reference sequence). The CDR3 extends over 14 amino acids. Trimming at V came to 4 bases and at J to 7 bases, leaving 5 bases not matched to a gene. DNA of the CDR3: TGTGCCAGCAGCCGACTAGCGGAAACGAATGAGCAGTTCTTC. Its protein product is CASSRLAETNEQFF.

This chain connects TRBV20-1 to TRBJ2-4; 7 bases are shared with TRBD2. CDR3 length equals 16 residues. Germline loops: CDR1 DFQATT, CDR2 SNEGSKA (reference sequence). The V gene end was trimmed by 2 bases and the J gene end by 13 bases; junction bases not matched to a gene: 20. CDR3 protein: CSARTASGPSAYEQYF. The DNA for the CDR3 is TGCAGTGCTAGAACCGCTAGCGGCCCGTCCGCCTATGAGCAGTACTTC.

This chain joins TRBV29-1 and TRBJ1-4; no firm D call. This CDR3 comprises 12 residues. Per the germline V gene, CDR1 is SQVTM and CDR2 is ANQGSEA. Trimming pared 4 bases from V and 8 bases from J, leaving 11 bases between. CDR3 loop: CSVGRAREKLFF. The CDR3 coding sequence is TGCAGCGTTGGGAGGGCCCGGGAAAAACTGTTTTTT.

In its sample, this clonotype was seen a few times. The rearrangement uses TRBV28 and TRBJ2-7, with D possibly being TRBD2 (6 bases). The CDR3 extends over 14 amino acids. Germline V gene data show CDR1 as MDHEN and CDR2 as SYDVKM. The V end lost 4 bases, the J end lost 2 bases, and 12 bases lay between the germline ends. The CDR3 sequence is CASSYGRRAYEQYF. As DNA, the CDR3 is TGTGCCAGCAGTTACGGGAGAAGAGCCTACGAGCAGTACTTC.

This chain joins TRBV20-1 and TRBJ1-2; 7 bases agree with TRBD1. The CDR3 runs 15 residues. V lost 3 bases and J lost 2; bases outside the gene matches: 9. Germline CDR1 DFQATT, CDR2 SNEGSKA (reference sequence). The CDR3 loop reads CSARPNWDSNYGYTF. CDR3 nucleotides: TGCAGTGCTAGGCCAAACTGGGACAGCAACTATGGCTACACCTTC.

V is TRBV6-2 or TRBV6-3 and J is TRBJ2-1; 7 nucleotides agree with TRBD2. Germline values: CDR1 MNHEY, CDR2 SVGEGT. Unmatched junction bases numbered 7, after V lost 5 bases and J lost 6 bases. The CDR3 sequence is 14 residues long. CDR3 sequence reads: CASSPGTTFNEQFF. CDR3 DNA sequence: TGTGCCAGCAGTCCCGGGACTACGTTCAATGAGCAGTTCTTC.

This clonotype appeared many times. This chain uses TRBV6-2 or TRBV6-3 with TRBJ2-7; a possible D gene is TRBD2 (5 bases). This CDR3 is built from 13 residues. CDR1 is MNHEY and CDR2 is SVGEGT in the germline V gene. The V end lost 4 bases, the J end lost 0 bases, and 7 bases lay between the germline ends. The CDR3 nucleotides read TGTGCCAGCAGTTCGGCGGGCTCCTACGAGCAGTACTTC. Amino acid sequence: CASSSAGSYEQYF.

This clonotype came up many times. The chain employs TRBV29-1 and TRBJ2-7; D ambiguous. The germline V and J ends were trimmed by 4 bases and 0 bases, with 13 bases remaining between them. The CDR3 consists of 14 residues. From germline, CDR1 is SQVTM and CDR2 ANQGSEA. CDR3 in amino acids: CSVVGEMGSYEQYF. CDR3 DNA: TGCAGCGTTGTTGGGGAAATGGGCTCCTACGAGCAGTACTTC.

The J gene is TRBJ2-7, the V gene TRBV20-1; D may be TRBD2 (6 bases). Trimming removed 5 bases at V and 2 bases at J, with 16 bases between. Germline V gives CDR1 DFQATT, CDR2 SNEGSKA (reference sequence). The CDR3 has 14 residues. The CDR3 loop reads CSAEPGEGPYEQYF. In nucleotides, the CDR3 is TGCAGTGCTGAACCGGGAGAGGGGCCCTACGAGCAGTACTTC.

This chain joins TRBV12-3 or TRBV12-4 and TRBJ2-4, with 10 nucleotides matching TRBD1. After removal of 5 bases from V and 9 bases from J, the junction contained 4 bases not matched to a gene. The CDR3 runs 13 residues. The CDR3 bases are TGTGCCAGCAGTCGTGGACAGGGGGGCATTCAGTACTTC. Its protein product is CASSRGQGGIQYF.

The rearrangement joins TRBV9 to TRBJ1-6, with D possibly being TRBD1 (6 bases). The CDR3 has 15 residues. The ends were cut back, 3 bases at V and 7 bases at J, with 14 bases in the middle. Germline V CDR1 and CDR2: SGDLS, YYNGEE. CDR3 DNA sequence: TGTGCCAGCAGCGCGCAGGGGTCAACAAATTCACCCCTCCACTTT. Translating gives CASSAQGSTNSPLHF.

In regard to this clonotype: Relative to the germline gene, one junction end is altered; a read error may explain this. This rearrangement joins TRBV24-1 to TRBJ2-5, with D perhaps TRBD2 (6 bases). The CDR3 has 13 amino acids. Germline V gene data show CDR1 as KGHDR and CDR2 as SFDVKD. CDR3 sequence: CATSSEGLKTQYF. CDR3 bases: TGTGCCACCAGTTCGGAGGGGCTGAAGACCCAGTACTTT.

This clonotype showed up just once. The CDR3 sequence: CASRRENTGELFF. DNA of the CDR3: TGTGCCAGCAGACGGGAGAACACCGGGGAGCTGTTTTTT. This sequence joins TRBV2 and TRBJ2-2; possibly TRBD2 for D (5 bases). CDR1 and CDR2 (germline): SNHLY, FYNNEI. This CDR3 spans 13 amino acids. Trimming took 6 bases from V and 1 from J, leaving 6 bases between them.

The genes are TRBV25-1 and TRBJ2-3, with 8 positions matching TRBD2. Looked up from germline, CDR1 is MGHDK and CDR2 is SYGVNS. CDR3 size: 17 residues. V gave up 2 bases and J gave up 1 base; unmatched junction bases: 8. DNA of the CDR3: TGTGCCAGCAGTGAAGGTGGACTAGCTATGGGCACAGATACGCAGTATTTT. Translated: CASSEGGLAMGTDTQYF.

This clonotype came up many times. J is TRBJ2-1 and V is TRBV3-1; D perhaps matches TRBD1 (5 bases). The CDR3 runs to 15 residues. CDR1 and CDR2 (germline): LGHDT, YNNKEL (reference sequence). V lost 1 base and J lost 0, with 7 bases in between. DNA of the CDR3: TGTGCCAGCAGCCAAGGTCAGGGCTCCTACAATGAGCAGTTCTTC. Translation: CASSQGQGSYNEQFF.

This clonotype was seen more than once but under ten times. This chain links TRBV29-1 with TRBJ2-5, with TRBD1 identical over 7 bases. The CDR3 sequence is 13 residues long. The V gene's germline CDR1 is SQVTM and CDR2 ANQGSEA. Trimming took 3 bases from V and 0 from J; bases not matched to a gene: 1. CDR3 DNA sequence: TGCAGCGTTGAGGACAGGTACCAAGAGACCCAGTACTTC. This encodes CSVEDRYQETQYF.

V is TRBV20-1 and J is TRBJ2-3, with TRBD2 matching over 10 bases. Germline V gene sequence: CDR1 DFQATT, CDR2 SNEGSKA (reference sequence). CDR3 length: 15 amino acids. Trimming took 1 base from V and 5 from J; bases not matched to a gene: 6. The CDR3 region is CSARGLAGEGDTQYF. DNA for the CDR3: TGCAGTGCTAGAGGGCTAGCGGGAGAAGGAGATACGCAGTATTTT.

The chain links TRBV29-1 to TRBJ2-1; no reliable D call. This CDR3 has 10 residues. From germline, CDR1 is SQVTM and CDR2 ANQGSEA. The V end lost 6 bases, the J end lost 8 bases, and 8 bases lay between the germline ends. CDR3 amino acids: CSVHKDEQFF. The CDR3 DNA follows: TGCAGCGTCCATAAGGATGAGCAGTTCTTC.

The chain links TRBV15 to TRBJ2-4, with TRBD2 identical over 11 bases. Gene TRBJ2-7 matches the end of the DNA better, so the J call may be wrong. Per germline, CDR1 LNHNV and CDR2 YYDKDF (reference sequence). The CDR3 covers 15 residues. The CDR3, as DNA: TGTGCCACCAGCAGAGCTAGCGGGAGGACCCACGAGCAGTACTTC. This sequence encodes CATSRASGRTHEQYF.

This clonotype was seen repeatedly, ten times or more. This chain connects TRBV7-9 to TRBJ2-7; TRBD1 matches 7 bases. This CDR3 has 17 residues. With 1 base clipped from V and 4 bases from J, the junction kept 13 bases outside the gene matches. CDR1 is SEHNR, CDR2 FQNEAQ, per germline (reference sequence). DNA for the CDR3: TGTGCCAGCAGCTTAGGGAGACAGGGAGCGAACCAATACGAGCAGTACTTC. Translation gives CASSLGRQGANQYEQYF.

V and J are TRBV27 and TRBJ2-5; TRBD1 agrees at 9 bases. V dropped 10 bases and J dropped 1; count of bases not matched to a gene: 10. This CDR3 is built from 15 residues. CDR1 and CDR2 (germline): MNHEY, SMNVEV (reference sequence). CDR3 sequence reads: CANSNRDRAQETQYF. The CDR3 region has the DNA TGTGCCAACTCTAACCGGGACAGGGCCCAAGAGACCCAGTACTTC.

This clonotype has a handful of counts. The DNA of the CDR3 is TGTGCCAGCTCAGCCACCGGACTAGCGGGAGCAGATACGCAGTATTTT. It codes for CASSATGLAGADTQYF. The V call is TRBV2, the J call TRBJ2-3; 13 positions agree with TRBD2. The germline V gene has CDR1 SNHLY and CDR2 FYNNEI. This CDR3 spans 16 amino acids. Trimming cost V 8 bases and J 4 bases; bases outside gene matches: 9.

The rearrangement links TRBV27 to TRBJ2-7; D is undetermined. Per germline, CDR1 MNHEY and CDR2 SMNVEV (reference sequence). Between the trimmed V and J ends, which lost 3 bases and 0 bases, there was a span of 9 bases. The CDR3 has 14 residues. The CDR3 DNA is TGTGCCAGCAGTTTCCGGGCTTACTCCTACGAGCAGTACTTC. Amino acid sequence: CASSFRAYSYEQYF.

This chain connects TRBV5-1 to TRBJ2-1, with 10 bases aligning to TRBD2. The J call may be mistaken, given a closer DNA end match to TRBJ2-7. The germline CDR1 and CDR2 sequences are SGHRS and YFSETQ. The CDR3 contains 20 residues. This CDR3 is CASSLTPGLAGASSYNEQYF. The CDR3 coding sequence is TGCGCCAGCAGCTTGACTCCAGGCCTAGCGGGAGCCAGCTCCTACAATGAGCAGTACTTC.

This clonotype is a singleton in its sample. The rearrangement links TRBV19 to TRBJ2-1; D ambiguous. The CDR3 sequence is 14 residues long. The V and J ends lost 4 bases and 6 bases respectively, with 13 bases between them. The germline V gene has CDR1 LNHDA and CDR2 SQIVND (reference sequence). As DNA, the CDR3 is TGTGCCAGTAGTAAGGCTTGGGGATTCAATGAGCAGTTCTTC. It is translated as CASSKAWGFNEQFF.